Presented here are 3 T cell receptor beta chains from one specimen sequenced in a study of spatial heterogeneity in lung cancer. The time point: sample taken at primary tumor resection. From tumor, nontumor lung or frozen PBMC, whole RNA was taken unsorted for sequencing. In TCRdb, the 5' RACE reads were re-called with MiXCR into one record per CDR3 protein. The table records under 14,000 distinct CDR3 sequences, about 6.3% of them present only once. The specimen comprised PBMCs, sampled at surgery. These receptors were obtained from a male donor with early-stage non-small cell lung cancer.

This clonotype was counted many times. As an off-target read in a library built for alpha chains, this beta chain has a frequency of little significance. The gene calls are TRBV15 and TRBJ2-7; D perhaps matches TRBD2 (5 bases). Germline assignment: CDR1 LNHNV and CDR2 YYDKDF (reference sequence). The CDR3 loop spans 14 amino acids. Trimming pared 0 bases from V and 4 bases from J, leaving 10 bases between. CDR3 in amino acids: CATSRDGVAYEQYF. CDR3 sequence (DNA): TGTGCCACCAGCAGAGACGGGGTGGCGTACGAGCAGTACTTC.

A note on this clonotype: Since it is a stray read in a library aimed at alpha chains, this beta chain has a size that is not meaningful. The genes are TRBV24-1 and TRBJ2-3; tentatively, D is TRBD1 or TRBD2 (5 bases each). Trimming cost V 1 base and J 6 bases, with 19 bases left between them. Germline V CDR1 and CDR2: KGHDR, SFDVKD. The CDR3 contains 17 residues. CDR3 sequence reads: CATSDLGPGPYRDTQYF. The CDR3 DNA reads TGTGCCACCAGTGATTTAGGGCCGGGACCCTATCGGGATACGCAGTATTTT.

This clonotype was detected ten times or more. As an off-target read in a library built for alpha chains, this beta chain has a frequency of little significance. The V and J genes are TRBV6-2 or TRBV6-3 and TRBJ2-7; the D gene is possibly TRBD2 (5 bases). CDR3 size: 13 residues. Germline CDR1 and CDR2: MNHEY and SVGEGT. The germline V and J ends were trimmed by 2 bases and 7 bases, with 12 bases remaining between them. The DNA for the CDR3 is TGTGCCAGCAGTTACCTCTGGACTGGTGAGCAGTACTTC. Translating it yields CASSYLWTGEQYF.